The present TCR beta chain was sequenced within a study of cytomegalovirus exposure and HLA in healthy donors. Whole-study findings and limits: Earlier results showed most TCR beta V segments being productive about 87% or about 30% of the time. Despite most TCR sequences being rare, some public TCRs occurred in many donors.

On this clone: The antigen is not known.

PCR primers comprised 60 Vbeta and 13 Jbeta primers. Repertoires were generated with immunoSEQ multiplex PCR, while TCRdb's copy carries only in-frame clones and drops some. The sample carries around 150,000 clones, 80% recorded once. Germline loops: CDR1 GTSNPN, CDR2 SVGIG (reference sequence). CDR3 length equals 16 residues. Trimming stripped 2 bases from V and 3 bases from J, with 17 bases between. Donors had nominal health at sampling but likely had unrecorded immune exposures. Input material: PBMCs. V usage is TRBV30 and J usage is TRBJ1-5, with a tentative D call TRBD1 (5 bases). The sequence was obtained from a man aged 35 to 55 in good health and CMV-seropositive. This chain's CDR3 is CAWSPGGALINQPQHF. The CDR3 DNA reads TGTGCCTGGAGTCCCGGTGGGGCGTTGATCAATCAGCCCCAGCATTTT.